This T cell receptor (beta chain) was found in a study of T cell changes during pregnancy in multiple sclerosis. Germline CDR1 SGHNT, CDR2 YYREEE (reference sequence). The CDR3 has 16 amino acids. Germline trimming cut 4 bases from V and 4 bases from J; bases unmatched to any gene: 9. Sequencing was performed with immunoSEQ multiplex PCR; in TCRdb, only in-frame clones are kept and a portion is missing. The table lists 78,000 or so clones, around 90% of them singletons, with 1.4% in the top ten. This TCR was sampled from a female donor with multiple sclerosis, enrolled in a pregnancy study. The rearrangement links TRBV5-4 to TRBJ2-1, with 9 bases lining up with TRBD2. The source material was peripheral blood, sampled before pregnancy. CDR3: CASSPEGSGGYNEQFF. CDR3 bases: TGTGCCAGCAGCCCCGAGGGTAGCGGGGGATACAATGAGCAGTTCTTC.